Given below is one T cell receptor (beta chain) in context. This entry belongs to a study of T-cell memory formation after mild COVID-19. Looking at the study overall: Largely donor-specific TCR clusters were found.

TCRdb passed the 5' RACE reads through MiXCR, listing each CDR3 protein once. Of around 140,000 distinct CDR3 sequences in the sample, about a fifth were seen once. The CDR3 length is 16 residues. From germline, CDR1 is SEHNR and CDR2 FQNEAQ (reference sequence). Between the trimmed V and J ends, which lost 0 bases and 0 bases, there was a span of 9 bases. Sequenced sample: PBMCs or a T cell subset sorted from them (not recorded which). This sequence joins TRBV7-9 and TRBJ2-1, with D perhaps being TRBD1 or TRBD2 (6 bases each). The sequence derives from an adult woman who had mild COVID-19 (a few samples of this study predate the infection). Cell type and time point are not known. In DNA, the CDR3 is TGTGCCAGCAGCTTAGCGGGGGGCCGCTCCTACAATGAGCAGTTCTTC. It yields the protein CASSLAGGRSYNEQFF. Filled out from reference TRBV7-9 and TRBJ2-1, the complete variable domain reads DTGVSQNPRHKITKRGQNVTFRCDPISEHNRLYWYRQTLGQGPEFLTYFQNEAQLEKSRLLSDRFSAERPKGSFSTLEIQRTEQGDSAMYLCASSLAGGRSYNEQFFGPGTRLTVL.